This TCR beta chain was recovered during a study of control samples from healthy donors and cancer patients. TCRdb's copy holds only in-frame clones and misses some; the assay was immunoSEQ multiplex PCR. The sample records tens of thousands of clones, under 95% being singletons. In germline, CDR1 is ENHRY, CDR2 SYGVKD. CDR3 length: 13 amino acids. V dropped 8 bases and J dropped 7; count of bases not matched to a gene: 5. This clonotype originated in a middle-aged woman with head and neck cancer. V is TRBV10-3 and J is TRBJ2-2, with 9 bases lining up with TRBD1. Sequencing used PBMCs. In DNA form, the CDR3 reads TGTGCCATCGAACAGGGGGCAGGCGGGGAGCTGTTTTTT. It encodes CAIEQGAGGELFF.